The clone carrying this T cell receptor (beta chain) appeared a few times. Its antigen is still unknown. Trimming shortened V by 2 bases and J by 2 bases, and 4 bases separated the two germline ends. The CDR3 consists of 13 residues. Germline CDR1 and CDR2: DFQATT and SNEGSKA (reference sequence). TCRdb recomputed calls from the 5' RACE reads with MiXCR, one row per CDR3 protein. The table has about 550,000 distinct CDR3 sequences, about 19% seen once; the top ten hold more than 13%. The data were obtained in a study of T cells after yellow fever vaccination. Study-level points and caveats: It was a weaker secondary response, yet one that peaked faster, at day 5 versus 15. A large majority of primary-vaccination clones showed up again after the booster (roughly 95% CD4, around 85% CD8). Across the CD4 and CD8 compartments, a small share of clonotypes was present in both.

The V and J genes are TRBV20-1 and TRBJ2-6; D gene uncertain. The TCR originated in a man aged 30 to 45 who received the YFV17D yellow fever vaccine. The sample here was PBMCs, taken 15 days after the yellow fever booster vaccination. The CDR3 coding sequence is TGCAGTGCTAGAATAACTGGGGCCAACGTCCTGACTTTC. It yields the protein CSARITGANVLTF.